The 14 T cell receptor beta chains given below trace back to one sample, sequenced in a study of human T cells and chemical hapten exposure. Sample time point: pre-sensitization, week 0. Described treatment: therapeutic diphenylcyclopropenone sensitization with weekly scalp DPC. Unfractionated whole blood yielded total RNA. TCRdb reprocessed the RACE reads via MiXCR and lists one record per CDR3 protein. The sample has 30,000 to 40,000 distinct CDR3 sequences; around 10% are singletons. The material sequenced was whole blood, taken in connection with sensitization to the hapten diphenylcyclopropenone (DPC). The receptors originated from a woman between 40 and 50 years old with alopecia areata. Some clones in this sample may be carry-over from other donors' samples.

This clonotype came up many times. The chain links TRBV12-3 or TRBV12-4 to TRBJ2-2, with a tentative D call TRBD2 (6 bases). The CDR3 loop spans 16 amino acids. Trimming removed 5 bases at V and 7 bases at J, with 20 bases between. The CDR3 sequence is CASSPQTSEAGGELFF. DNA for the CDR3: TGTGCCAGCAGTCCCCAAACTTCTGAAGCGGGCGGGGAGCTGTTTTTT.

This clonotype was picked up a small number of times. This rearrangement joins TRBV24-1 to TRBJ2-1; a possible D gene is TRBD2 (5 bases). This CDR3 contains 14 residues. CDR1 is KGHDR and CDR2 is SFDVKD in the germline V gene. The V end lost 1 base, the J end lost 2 bases, and 5 bases lay between the germline ends. The CDR3, as DNA: TGTGCCACCAGTGATTTCGGGACCTACAATGAGCAGTTCTTC. Translation gives CATSDFGTYNEQFF.

The J gene is TRBJ2-5, the V gene TRBV2; perhaps TRBD1 as D (5 bases). CDR3 length: 11 amino acids. Germline CDR1 and CDR2: SNHLY and FYNNEI. Trimming removed 10 bases from V and 9 bases from J, with 15 bases in between. The CDR3 here is CAIPFLGAQYF. CDR3 in DNA: TGTGCCATTCCTTTCTTAGGGGCCCAGTACTTC.

This clonotype was recorded at least ten times. This chain connects TRBV20-1 to TRBJ2-7; D is tentatively TRBD1 or TRBD2 (5 bases each). CDR3 length: 14 residues. CDR1 and CDR2 from the germline V gene are DFQATT and SNEGSKA (reference sequence). Trimming shortened V by 3 bases and J by 3 bases, and 15 bases separated the two germline ends. The CDR3 nucleotides are TGCAGTGCTAGGAGGGGTATTTGGGGCTACGAGCAGTACTTC. Encoded protein: CSARRGIWGYEQYF.

This clonotype was recorded a few times. The chain recombines TRBV29-1 with TRBJ1-1; D is uncertain. Germline-derived CDR1 and CDR2 are SQVTM and ANQGSEA. The CDR3 consists of 14 residues. V was cut by 1 base and J by 1 base, with 10 bases left in between. CDR3 nucleotides: TGCAGCGTTGAAGGCGCAGGCTCGAACACTGAAGCTTTCTTT. Amino acid sequence: CSVEGAGSNTEAFF. The full variable domain, with the rest looked up from reference TRBV29-1 and TRBJ1-1, is SAVISQKPSRDICQRGTSLTIQCQVDSQVTMMFWYRQQPGQSLTLIATANQGSEATYESGFVIDKFPISRPNLTFSTLTVSNMSPEDSSIYLCSVEGAGSNTEAFFGQGTRLTVV.

The sample holds a few counts of this clonotype. The V call is TRBV11-2, the J call TRBJ2-3; D unclear. Trimming took 4 bases from V and 4 from J, leaving 12 bases between them. Looked up from germline, CDR1 is SGHAT and CDR2 is FQNNGV. This CDR3 has 14 amino acids. CDR3 DNA: TGTGCCAGCAGCTCTAGGAGTATCGCAGATACGCAGTATTTT. Its protein product is CASSSRSIADTQYF.

The CDR3 protein is CASSLTGSYEQYF. Written as DNA, the CDR3 is TGTGCCAGCAGTTTAACGGGCTCCTACGAGCAGTACTTC. V is TRBV28 and J is TRBJ2-7; D unclear. The CDR3 runs 13 residues. The germline V and J ends were trimmed by 2 bases and 0 bases, with 5 bases remaining between them. The germline V gene has CDR1 MDHEN and CDR2 SYDVKM.

This clonotype was seen a few times. This chain joins TRBV11-2 and TRBJ2-5, with D perhaps matching TRBD2 (6 bases). Between the trimmed V and J ends, which lost 6 bases and 3 bases, there was a span of 17 bases. The CDR3 is 15 residues long. CDR1 SGHAT and CDR2 FQNNGV come from the germline V gene. CDR3 protein: CASRQLTSSKETQYF. The CDR3 DNA follows: TGTGCCAGCAGACAACTCACTAGCAGCAAAGAGACCCAGTACTTC. Supplemented by reference TRBV11-2 and TRBJ2-5, the full variable domain reads EAGVAQSPRYKIIEKRQSVAFWCNPISGHATLYWYQQILGQGPKLLIQFQNNGVVDDSQLPKDRFSAERLKGVDSTLKIQPAKLEDSAVYLCASRQLTSSKETQYFGPGTRLLVL.

As DNA, the CDR3 is TGTGCCAGCAGTTACTCTAGCCTATCCTACACCGGGGAGCTGTTTTTT. Amino acid sequence: CASSYSSLSYTGELFF. V and J are TRBV6-6 and TRBJ2-2, with no clear D. The CDR3 has 16 amino acids. V lost 0 bases to trimming and J lost 3 bases, with 11 bases between them. The germline gives CDR1 MNHNY, CDR2 SVGAGI (reference sequence).

The rearrangement uses TRBV5-5 and TRBJ2-1; D tentatively reads TRBD1 or TRBD2 (5 bases each). Germline V gives CDR1 SGHKS, CDR2 YYEKEE (reference sequence). V shed 2 bases and J shed 5 bases, with 14 bases lying between them. The CDR3 is 15 amino acids. The CDR3 DNA reads TGTGCCAGCAGCTTCCCCGGGACCACTAACAATGAGCAGTTCTTC. Its translation: CASSFPGTTNNEQFF.

V and J are TRBV20-1 and TRBJ2-2, with a tentative D call TRBD2 (6 bases). Germline CDR1 is DFQATT and CDR2 is SNEGSKA (reference sequence). The V gene lost 0 bases and the J gene lost 0 bases, with 14 bases spanning the gap. The CDR3 extends over 17 amino acids. In nucleotides, the CDR3 is TGCAGTGCTAGAGATCGAGAGGGCGGGGCGAACACCGGGGAGCTGTTTTTT. Amino acids: CSARDREGGANTGELFF.

This clonotype has a count of ten or more. This sequence joins TRBV9 and TRBJ2-1; the D is unclear. Germline CDR1 is SGDLS and CDR2 is YYNGEE. Trimming left V 0 bases short and J 4 bases short, with 8 bases between. CDR3 length: 14 amino acids. The CDR3 DNA sequence: TGTGCCAGCAGCGTAGGTGATCGTTACAATGAGCAGTTCTTC. It is translated as CASSVGDRYNEQFF.

The chain recombines TRBV21-1 with TRBJ2-4; TRBD1 is the table's D call, not checked against the DNA. TRBV21-1 is an annotated pseudogene. The CDR3 runs to 14 residues. Here the CDR3 DNA reads TGTGCCAGCAGCAAAGAGACAGGGGAAAACATTCAGTACTTC. It codes for CASSKETGENIQYF.

This clonotype was observed at least ten times. The V and J genes are TRBV28 and TRBJ1-1, with D tentatively TRBD1 (6 bases). V was pared by 3 bases and J by 5 bases, with 10 bases between. The CDR3 has 13 residues. CDR1 is MDHEN, CDR2 SYDVKM, per germline. CDR3 sequence (DNA): TGTGCCAGCAGTTTGGGGGGGCGGACTGAAGCTTTCTTT. Residues: CASSLGGRTEAFF.